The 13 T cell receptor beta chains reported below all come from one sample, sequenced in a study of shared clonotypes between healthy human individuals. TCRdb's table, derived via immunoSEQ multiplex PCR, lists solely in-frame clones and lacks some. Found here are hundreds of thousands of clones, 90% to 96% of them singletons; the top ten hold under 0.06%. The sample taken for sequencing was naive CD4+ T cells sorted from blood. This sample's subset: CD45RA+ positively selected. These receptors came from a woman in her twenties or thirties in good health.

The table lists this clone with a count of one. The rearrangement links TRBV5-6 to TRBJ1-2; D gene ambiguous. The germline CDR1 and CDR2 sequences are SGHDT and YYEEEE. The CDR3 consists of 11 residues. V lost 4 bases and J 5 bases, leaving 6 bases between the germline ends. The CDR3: CASSPGYGYTF. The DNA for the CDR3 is TGTGCCAGCAGCCCCGGGTATGGCTACACCTTC.

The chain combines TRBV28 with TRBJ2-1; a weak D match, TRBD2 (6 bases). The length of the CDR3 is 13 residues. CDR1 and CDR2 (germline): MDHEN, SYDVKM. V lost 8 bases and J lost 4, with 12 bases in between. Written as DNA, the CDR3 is TGTGCCAGCTTTACTAGCCTATACAATGAGCAGTTCTTC. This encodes CASFTSLYNEQFF.

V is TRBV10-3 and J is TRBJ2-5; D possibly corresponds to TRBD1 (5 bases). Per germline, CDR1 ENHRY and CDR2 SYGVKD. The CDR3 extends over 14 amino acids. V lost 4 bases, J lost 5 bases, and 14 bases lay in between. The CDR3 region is CAISASQGWETQYF. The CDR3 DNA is TGTGCCATCAGTGCCTCGCAGGGTTGGGAGACCCAGTACTTC.

CDR3 nucleotides: TGTGCCAGCAGTTACCGGGACCGAGTCCCCAATTCACCCCTCCACTTT. Residues: CASSYRDRVPNSPLHF. The genes are TRBV6-6 and TRBJ1-6; D perhaps matches TRBD1 (5 bases). The germline V gene encodes CDR1 MNHNY and CDR2 SVGAGI (reference sequence). The V gene lost 2 bases and the J gene lost 7 bases, with 15 bases spanning the gap. The CDR3 sequence is 16 residues long.

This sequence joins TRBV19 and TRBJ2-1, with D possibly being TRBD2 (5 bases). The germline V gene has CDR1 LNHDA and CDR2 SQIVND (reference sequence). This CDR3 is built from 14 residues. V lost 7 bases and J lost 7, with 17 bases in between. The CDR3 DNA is TGTGCCAGTATCGCGAGCGGAAAAGGAAATGAGCAGTTCTTC. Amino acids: CASIASGKGNEQFF.

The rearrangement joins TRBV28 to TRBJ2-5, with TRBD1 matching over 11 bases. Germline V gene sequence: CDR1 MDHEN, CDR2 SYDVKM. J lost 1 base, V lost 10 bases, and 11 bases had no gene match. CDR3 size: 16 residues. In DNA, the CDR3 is TGTGCCATCGCGTCGGACAGGGGGCGTCCCCAAGAGACCCAGTACTTC. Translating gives CAIASDRGRPQETQYF.

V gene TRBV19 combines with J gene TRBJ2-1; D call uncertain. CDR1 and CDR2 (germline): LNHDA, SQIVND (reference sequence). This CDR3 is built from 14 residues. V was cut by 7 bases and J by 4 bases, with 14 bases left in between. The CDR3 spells CASTVKIDYNEQFF. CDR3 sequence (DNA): TGTGCCAGTACCGTTAAAATCGATTACAATGAGCAGTTCTTC.

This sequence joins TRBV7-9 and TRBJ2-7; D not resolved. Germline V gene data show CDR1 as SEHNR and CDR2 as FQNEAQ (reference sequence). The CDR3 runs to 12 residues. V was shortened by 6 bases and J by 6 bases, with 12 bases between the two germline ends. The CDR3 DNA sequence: TGTGCCAGCAGACCCCTGGTCGGCGAGCAGTACTTC. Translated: CASRPLVGEQYF.

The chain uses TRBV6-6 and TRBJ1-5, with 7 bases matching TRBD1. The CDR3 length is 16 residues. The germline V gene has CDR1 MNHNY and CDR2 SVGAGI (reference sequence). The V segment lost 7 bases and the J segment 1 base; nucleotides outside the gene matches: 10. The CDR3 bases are TGTGCCAGCACCCTAGGACAGGCTCCGAGCAATCAGCCCCAGCATTTT. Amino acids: CASTLGQAPSNQPQHF.

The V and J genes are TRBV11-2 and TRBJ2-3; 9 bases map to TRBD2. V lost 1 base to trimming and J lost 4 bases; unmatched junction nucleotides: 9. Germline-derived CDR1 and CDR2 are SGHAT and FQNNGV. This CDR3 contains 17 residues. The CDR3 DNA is TGTGCCAGCAGCTTAGGTTACCGGCTAGCGGGGTCAGATACGCAGTATTTT. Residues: CASSLGYRLAGSDTQYF.

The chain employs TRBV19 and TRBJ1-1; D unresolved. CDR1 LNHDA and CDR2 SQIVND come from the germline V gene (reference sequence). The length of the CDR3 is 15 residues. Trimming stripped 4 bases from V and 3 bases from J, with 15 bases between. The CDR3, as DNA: TGTGCCAGTAGTAAGGACGGAAGAGGGTACACTGAAGCTTTCTTT. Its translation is CASSKDGRGYTEAFF.

CDR3 DNA sequence: TGTGCCAGCAGTTTAGACGGCTATGGCTACACCTTC. It specifies CASSLDGYGYTF. This chain links TRBV28 with TRBJ1-2; D gene unclear. Trimming cost V 2 bases and J 4 bases, with 5 bases left between them. Germline assignment: CDR1 MDHEN and CDR2 SYDVKM. The length of the CDR3 is 12 residues.

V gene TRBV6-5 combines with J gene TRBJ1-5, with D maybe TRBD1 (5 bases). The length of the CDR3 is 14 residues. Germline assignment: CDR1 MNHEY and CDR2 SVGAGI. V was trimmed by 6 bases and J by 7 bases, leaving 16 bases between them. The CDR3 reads CASRPGGGDQPQHF. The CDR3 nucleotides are TGTGCCAGCAGACCCGGGGGAGGGGACCAGCCCCAGCATTTT.